This TCR beta chain comes out of a study of shared clonotypes between healthy human individuals. Whole-study context: The people who gave samples were two women and three men aged 18 to 49. Overall study findings and caveats: Clonotype sharing among donors, it was expected, would be affected by sequencing depth.

Concerning this clone: Antigen specificity is unknown.

Template for every sorted-subset replicate PCR totaled approximately 0.2 ug DNA, around 33,000 T cell genomes. Data came from immunoSEQ multiplex PCR; TCRdb stores just in-frame clones and leaves some out. The sample consists of around 1,900,000 clones, 93% of them appearing once. Terminally differentiated effector memory CD45RA+ cells were excluded by CCR7 positive selection of CD45RO-negative cells. The TCR comes from a young man in good health. Some clones in this sample may be carry-over from other donors' samples. Sequenced: naive CD8+ T cells from PBMCs.

The CDR3, as DNA: TGTGCCAGCAGTCCTACTAGCGGGGACTCTGGGGCCAACGTCCTGACTTTC. It is translated as CASSPTSGDSGANVLTF. The V and J genes are TRBV6-4 and TRBJ2-6; TRBD2 agrees at 10 bases. The CDR3 has 17 amino acids. Looked up from germline, CDR1 is MRHNA and CDR2 is SNTAGT. V lost 5 bases and J lost 0; bases outside the gene matches: 4.